A selection of T cell receptor beta chains follows, all from one sample in a study of blood T cells in healthy people across ages. TCRdb processed the 5' RACE reads anew with MiXCR; each CDR3 protein has one entry. This sample carries about 680,000 distinct CDR3 sequences, around half of them seen once, and the ten largest clones take approximately 32%. Sequenced material: blood. These receptors came from a woman aged 55-70 years in good health. CDR3s include the opening cysteine and the closing phenylalanine or tryptophan. Each record gives: clone size, J gene, V gene, D gene, CDR3 DNA, CDR3 protein. The D gene is left open where the match is weak. Size tells how often a clone was seen (once, few, many) or the class of an expanded clone, and some rows leave it out.

>.|TRBJ1-2|TRBV28|TRBD1
TGTGCCAGCTTTCCGGGACAGGTGGTAGAGGACTATGGCTACACCTTC
CASFPGQVVEDYGYTF
>many|TRBJ2-4|TRBV4-1|.
TGCGCCAGCAGCCAAGACTGGGACAACTCAAACATTCAGTACTTC
CASSQDWDNSNIQYF
>few|TRBJ2-1|TRBV20-1|.
TGCAGTGCTAGATCCAGTGGGGCAGGACCCCTTAATGAGCAGTTCTTC
CSARSSGAGPLNEQFF
>.|TRBJ2-3|TRBV20-1|TRBD2
TGCAGTGCTAGAGATGAGACTAGCGGGAGCCCCTTCGGAACAGATACGCAGTATTTT
CSARDETSGSPFGTDTQYF
>few|TRBJ2-7|TRBV20-1|TRBD1
TGCAGTGCTAGAGATGGGGGGACAGGGTTCTACGAGCAGTACTTC
CSARDGGTGFYEQYF
>.|TRBJ1-1|TRBV3-1|.
TGTGCCAGCAGCCTCCAGACAGGAATGAACACTGAAGCTTTCTTT
CASSLQTGMNTEAFF
>.|TRBJ2-7|TRBV20-1|.
TGCAGTGCTAGAGAGAAAAGAGGGGCGGGGAACTACGAGCAGTACTTC
CSAREKRGAGNYEQYF
>.|TRBJ2-3|TRBV5-1|.
TGCGCCAGCAGCGCCGGGAGTAACACAGATACGCAGTATTTT
CASSAGSNTDTQYF
>.|TRBJ2-7|TRBV3-1|.
TGTGCCAGCAGCCAAGTAGACAATTACGAGCAGTACTTC
CASSQVDNYEQYF
>few|TRBJ2-5|TRBV5-1|TRBD1
TGCGCCAGCAGCGAGACAGGGGGTCAGGAGACCCAGTACTTC
CASSETGGQETQYF
>.|TRBJ2-7|TRBV12-3/TRBV12-4|.
TGTGCCAGCATTTCCTGGAGCTACGAGCAGTACTTC
CASISWSYEQYF
>.|TRBJ2-1|TRBV6-4|TRBD2
TGTGCCAGCAGTGACGGGCTAGCGGGATACAATGAGCAGTTCTTC
CASSDGLAGYNEQFF
>few|TRBJ2-7|TRBV12-3/TRBV12-4|TRBD2
TGTGCCAGCGTAGCGGGAGGGCTTACCTACGAGCAGTACTTC
CASVAGGLTYEQYF
>few|TRBJ2-6|TRBV10-3|.
TGTGCCATCAGTGCCCTCATAGGCGGATTCTCTGGGGCCAACGTCCTGACTTTC
CAISALIGGFSGANVLTF
>.|TRBJ2-7|TRBV20-1|.
TGCAGTGCTCCCAGGACGGATTCCTACGAGCAGTACTTC
CSAPRTDSYEQYF
>few|TRBJ2-4|TRBV5-6|TRBD1
TGTGCCAGCAGCACGACAGGGGCCAAAAACATTCAGTACTTC
CASSTTGAKNIQYF
>.|TRBJ2-1|TRBV3-1|.
TGTGCCAGCAGCCAAGGGGCCTTCTCCTACAATGAGCAGTTCTTC
CASSQGAFSYNEQFF
>.|TRBJ2-5|TRBV6-2/TRBV6-3|TRBD2
TGTGCCAGCAGTTACACCCAACTAGCGGGAGAAGAGACCCAGTACTTC
CASSYTQLAGEETQYF
>few|TRBJ1-2|TRBV6-6|TRBD1
TGTGCCAGCAGAGACAGGGGGCTAGACTATGGCTACACCTTC
CASRDRGLDYGYTF
>few|TRBJ2-7|TRBV20-1|TRBD2
TGCAGTGCTAGAGACGGGACTAGTCGCCACGAGCAGTACTTC
CSARDGTSRHEQYF
>.|TRBJ2-3|TRBV10-3|TRBD2
TGTGCCATCAATAGCGGGAGGACAGATACGCAGTATTTT
CAINSGRTDTQYF
>many|TRBJ2-7|TRBV7-2|.
TGTGCCAGCAGTTTACGGTCCAACTACGAGCAGTACTTC
CASSLRSNYEQYF
>.|TRBJ2-2|TRBV2|.
TGTGCCAGCAGTGAAGTCGTGGCGGGTACGAACACCGGGGAGCTGTTTTTT
CASSEVVAGTNTGELFF
>few|TRBJ2-7|TRBV7-2|.
TGTGCCAGCGGGACTTGGGGGCCCTACGAGCAGTACTTC
CASGTWGPYEQYF
>few|TRBJ1-6|TRBV21-1|.
TGTGCCAGCACGGTGATTTGGTCGACAGGGGGCAGGTCACCCCTCCACTTT
CASTVIWSTGGRSPLHF
>.|TRBJ2-1|TRBV15|.
TGTGCCACCAGCCGGACGGACGCCTACAATGAGCAGTTCTTC
CATSRTDAYNEQFF
>.|TRBJ2-3|TRBV11-3|.
TGTGCCAGCAGTGTCGGGACGGGGAAAACAGATACGCAGTATTTT
CASSVGTGKTDTQYF
>few|TRBJ1-1|TRBV20-1|.
TGCAGTGCTAAGACCGGGGTTGACACTGAAGCTTTCTTT
CSAKTGVDTEAFF
>.|TRBJ2-1|TRBV15|TRBD2
TGTGCCACCAGCAGAGATCAGGCCGGGGGGTACAATGAGCAGTTCTTC
CATSRDQAGGYNEQFF
>.|TRBJ1-4|TRBV2|TRBD1
TGTGTCTTCTCGGACAGGCCATCGGAAAAACTGTTTTTT
CVFSDRPSEKLFF
>.|TRBJ2-5|TRBV6-6|.
TGTGCCAGCAGTTACGCTAAGGAGACCCAGTACTTC
CASSYAKETQYF
>.|TRBJ1-1|TRBV29-1|.
TGCAGCGTTGTAGGGAGGAACACTGAAGCTTTCTTT
CSVVGRNTEAFF
>few|TRBJ2-1|TRBV20-1|TRBD2
TGCAGTGCTAGGCTAGCGGGGTTATACAATGAGCAGTTCTTC
CSARLAGLYNEQFF
>.|TRBJ1-1|TRBV5-1|.
TGCGCCAGCAGCGTCACAGGGATGAAGAACACTGAAGCTTTCTTT
CASSVTGMKNTEAFF
>.|TRBJ2-3|TRBV20-1|.
TGCGGATCTCCGGGACACCAAATGGGAGATACGCAGTATTTT
CGSPGHQMGDTQYF
>few|TRBJ2-1|TRBV6-5|.
TGTGCCAGCAGTTACTCGAGGACTCTTGACAATGAGCAGTTCTTC
CASSYSRTLDNEQFF
>.|TRBJ2-7|TRBV20-1|.
TGCAGTGCTAGAGATCCTTGGGGTAAAGACTACGAGCAGTACTTC
CSARDPWGKDYEQYF
>.|TRBJ1-2|TRBV27|.
TGTGCCAGCACCAGGTGGGGGCAGAAACTTGACTACACCTTC
CASTRWGQKLDYTF
>once|TRBJ2-5|TRBV2|.
TGTGCCAGCAGTGAGGGCAAGGAGTGGGGGACCCAGTACTTC
CASSEGKEWGTQYF